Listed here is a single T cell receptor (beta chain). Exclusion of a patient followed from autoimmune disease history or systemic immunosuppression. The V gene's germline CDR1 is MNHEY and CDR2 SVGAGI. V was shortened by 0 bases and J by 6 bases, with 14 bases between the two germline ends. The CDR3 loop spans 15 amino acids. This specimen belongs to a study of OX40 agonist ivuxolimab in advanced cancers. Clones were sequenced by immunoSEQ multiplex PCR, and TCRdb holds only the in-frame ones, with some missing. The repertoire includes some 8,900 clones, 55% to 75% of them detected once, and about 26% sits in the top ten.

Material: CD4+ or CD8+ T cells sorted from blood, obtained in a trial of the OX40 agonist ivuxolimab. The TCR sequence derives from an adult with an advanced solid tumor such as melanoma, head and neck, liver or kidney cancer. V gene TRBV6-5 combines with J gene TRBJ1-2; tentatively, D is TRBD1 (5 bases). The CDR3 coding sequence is TGTGCCAGCAGTTACTCCCCGACAGCCCTTAATGGCTACACCTTC. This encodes CASSYSPTALNGYTF.